This is a list of T cell receptor beta chains from one sample in a study of brain T cells in children with intractable seizures. Assay used: immunoSEQ multiplex PCR; TCRdb lists only in-frame clones, some missing. The sample includes about 320,000 clones, about 94% seen only once; the top ten take about 6%. Sequencing was performed on peripheral blood, taken 5 to 6 months after surgery. These receptors originate from a boy younger than two with tuberous sclerosis and intractable seizures. Each CDR3 is given with its conserved first and last residue. The D gene is left open where the match is weak. Clone sizes are given selectively: once, few, many, or a class where the clone is expanded.

CDR3 protein	CDR3 DNA	J gene	V gene	clone size	D gene
CASSAPPRGHQETQYF	TGTGCCAGCAGCGCCCCTCCGAGGGGACACCAAGAGACCCAGTACTTC	TRBJ2-5	TRBV9	.	.
CASSFRNIQYF	TGTGCCAGCAGTTTCAGGAACATTCAGTACTTC	TRBJ2-4	TRBV28	.	.
CASSFRGFQPQHF	TGTGCCAGCAGTTTTAGGGGGTTTCAGCCCCAGCATTTT	TRBJ1-5	TRBV27	.	.
CAARRGTEAFF	TGTGCAGCGAGGAGGGGCACTGAAGCTTTCTTT	TRBJ1-1	TRBV28	once	.
CASSKTGGNEQFF	TGTGCCAGCAGTAAGACAGGGGGCAATGAGCAGTTCTTC	TRBJ2-1	TRBV28	.	TRBD1
CASSQIFGTSVKDTQYF	TGTGCCAGCAGCCAAATTTTCGGGACTAGCGTCAAAGATACGCAGTATTTT	TRBJ2-3	TRBV3-1/TRBV3-2	.	TRBD2
CASSLAGPTDTQYF	TGTGCCAGCAGCTTAGCGGGGCCAACAGATACGCAGTATTTT	TRBJ2-3	TRBV7-9	.	.
CASSYSVSSGTYEQYF	TGTGCCAGCAGTTACTCGGTGTCTAGCGGAACCTACGAGCAGTACTTC	TRBJ2-7	TRBV6-5	.	TRBD2
CASSRDYVRELFF	TGTGCCAGCAGCCGGGACTACGTTCGGGAGCTGTTTTTT	TRBJ2-2	TRBV4-2	.	TRBD2
CASSQGGRVLTGELFF	TGTGCCAGCAGCCAAGGGGGGCGGGTTCTCACCGGGGAGCTGTTTTTT	TRBJ2-2	TRBV3-1/TRBV3-2	.	.
CASSHGRRTSSQETQYF	TGTGCCAGCAGCCATGGACGGCGGACTAGTTCTCAGGAGACCCAGTACTTC	TRBJ2-5	TRBV4-2	.	TRBD2
CSVPGTGTYEQYF	TGCAGCGTCCCCGGGACAGGGACCTACGAGCAGTACTTC	TRBJ2-7	TRBV29-1	.	TRBD1
CASSEALAGTGELFF	TGTGCCAGCAGTGAAGCACTGGCGGGCACCGGGGAGCTGTTTTTT	TRBJ2-2	TRBV2	.	.
CASRGTALDSYEQYF	TGCGCCAGCAGAGGAACCGCCCTCGACTCCTACGAGCAGTACTTC	TRBJ2-7	TRBV5-1	.	.
CASSPGRWGGEQYF	TGTGCCAGCAGCCCAGGCCGTTGGGGCGGGGAGCAGTACTTC	TRBJ2-7	TRBV14	once	.